This TCR beta chain derives from a study of shared clonotypes between healthy human individuals. CDR3 length: 13 residues. The V end lost 2 bases, the J end lost 4 bases, and 6 bases lay between the germline ends. Germline V CDR1 and CDR2: MNHNS, SASEGT. This clone was observed a few times. This specimen includes other DNA sequences encoding the same CDR3. The method was immunoSEQ multiplex PCR; TCRdb's version includes in-frame clones alone and lacks a portion of them. The data contain a few million clones, about 92% of them singletons. The chain employs TRBV6-1 and TRBJ1-5; no definite D call. The sequence derives from a man younger than 35 in good health. Some clones in this sample may be carry-over from other donors' samples. The sample was naive CD4+ T cells from PBMCs. Subset described: CD45RA+ positively selected. CDR3 sequence: CASSESSNQPQHF. The DNA for the CDR3 is TGTGCCAGCAGTGAAAGTAGTAATCAGCCCCAGCATTTT.